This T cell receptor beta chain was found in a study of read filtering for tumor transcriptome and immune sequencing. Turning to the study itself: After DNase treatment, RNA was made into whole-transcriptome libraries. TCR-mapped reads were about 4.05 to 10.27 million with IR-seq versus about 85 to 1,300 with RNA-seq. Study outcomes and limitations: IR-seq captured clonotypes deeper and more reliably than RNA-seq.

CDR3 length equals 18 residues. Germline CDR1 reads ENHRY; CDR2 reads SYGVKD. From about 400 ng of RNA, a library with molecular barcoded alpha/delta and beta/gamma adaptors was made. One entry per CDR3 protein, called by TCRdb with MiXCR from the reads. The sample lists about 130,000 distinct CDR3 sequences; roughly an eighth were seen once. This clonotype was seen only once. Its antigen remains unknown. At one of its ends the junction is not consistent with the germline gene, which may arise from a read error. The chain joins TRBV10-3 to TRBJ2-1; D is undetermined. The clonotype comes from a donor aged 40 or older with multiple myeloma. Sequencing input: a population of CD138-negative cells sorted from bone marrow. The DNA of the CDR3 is TGTGCCATCAGTGAGTCTCTGGGTCGGTCCGATTCCTACAATGGGCAGTTCTTC. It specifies CAISESLGRSDSYNGQFF.